The sample holds one count of the clone carrying this T cell receptor (beta chain). J gave up 4 bases and V 4 bases, and 10 bases lay outside the gene matches. This CDR3 region has 18 residues. Germline CDR1 reads SGHDT; CDR2 reads YYEEEE. These data originate in a study of cytomegalovirus exposure and HLA in healthy donors. PCR was performed using 60 Vbeta and 13 Jbeta primers. Clones were read by immunoSEQ multiplex PCR, and TCRdb kept only the in-frame ones, dropping some. The sample records 250,000 to 350,000 clones, 80% being singletons. This TCR was recovered from a girl aged 2 to 10 in good health and CMV-seronegative. Sequenced sample: PBMCs. The V gene is TRBV5-6, the J gene TRBJ2-6; 11 nucleotides agree with TRBD2. Here the CDR3 reads CASSALAGGFPGANVLTF. The CDR3 nucleotides read TGTGCCAGCAGCGCTCTAGCGGGGGGTTTCCCCGGGGCCAACGTCCTGACTTTC.